The text below deals with one T cell receptor beta chain. Its antigen is currently unknown. Germline V lookup: CDR1 SGHVS, CDR2 FQNEAQ. V was shortened by 5 bases and J by 6 bases, with 10 bases between the two germline ends. This CDR3 contains 12 residues. These data come from a study of TIL therapy for anti-PD-1-resistant metastatic lung cancer. The study's findings and limits: This highly selected cohort may not generalize to typical lung cancer patients.

This was the immunoSEQ v3 assay. Clones were read by immunoSEQ multiplex PCR, and TCRdb kept only the in-frame ones, dropping some. The table lists 45,000 to 75,000 clones, around 86% of them singletons. Specified time point: pre-treatment sample, taken before nivolumab and TIL therapy. This receptor was identified in a person between 30 and 80 years old with non-small cell lung cancer. This sample comprised blood, obtained at baseline. V gene TRBV7-8 combines with J gene TRBJ1-2, with D possibly TRBD1 on 5 matching bases. The CDR3 region has the DNA TGTGCCAGCAGCCCGGGGGGTAATGGCTACACCTTC. Amino acid sequence: CASSPGGNGYTF. The whole variable domain, filled in from reference TRBV7-8 and TRBJ1-2, reads GAGVSQSPRYKVAKRGQDVALRCDPISGHVSLFWYQQALGQGPEFLTYFQNEAQLDKSGLPSDRFFAERPEGSVSTLKIQRTQQEDSAVYLCASSPGGNGYTFGSGTRLTVV.